One and the same sample provided the 13 T cell receptor beta chains below, sequenced in a study of sequential checkpoint blockade in melanoma. Clones were read by immunoSEQ multiplex PCR, and TCRdb kept only the in-frame ones, dropping some. The data show tens of thousands of clones, more than 60% seen once. Noted treatment: randomized to nivolumab then ipilimumab (arm A) or the reverse (arm B). Here the sequenced sample was CD8+ T cells sorted from blood (inferred from file names), taken from a patient given nivolumab and ipilimumab in sequence. Every receptor here comes from a human donor with melanoma.

The rearrangement links TRBV5-6 to TRBJ1-2; D is perhaps TRBD1 (5 bases). This CDR3 spans 14 amino acids. Trimming took off 4 bases at V and 1 base at J, with 11 bases between the two ends. CDR1 is SGHDT, CDR2 YYEEEE, per germline. CDR3 DNA sequence: TGTGCCAGCAGCCTTGGGGGGAATAACTATGGCTACACCTTC. This sequence encodes CASSLGGNNYGYTF.

The chain recombines TRBV6-6 with TRBJ2-2; TRBD1 matches at 8 bases. V lost 6 bases to trimming and J lost 7 bases; unmatched junction nucleotides: 10. The CDR3 is 15 residues long. CDR1 is MNHNY and CDR2 is SVGAGI in the germline V gene (reference sequence). This chain's CDR3 is CASRADRVNLGELFF. Here the CDR3 DNA reads TGTGCCAGCAGAGCGGACAGGGTTAACCTCGGGGAGCTGTTTTTT.

The CDR3 nucleotides read TGTGCCAGCAGCTTGAGGGGGGGCATGTTAGAAGACGAGCAGTACTTC. The encoded protein is CASSLRGGMLEDEQYF. The V call is TRBV5-6, the J call TRBJ2-7, with a weak D call TRBD2 (7 bases). The germline V and J ends were trimmed by 1 base and 5 bases, with 19 bases remaining between them. The CDR3 runs to 16 residues. Germline CDR1 and CDR2: SGHDT and YYEEEE.

This clone was observed a handful of times. This chain connects TRBV7-9 to TRBJ1-1; 9 nucleotides agree with TRBD1. The J segment lost 11 bases and the V segment lost 1 base, leaving 2 bases of the junction unmatched. Per the germline V gene, CDR1 is SEHNR and CDR2 is FQNEAQ (reference sequence). The CDR3 has 12 residues. The chain's CDR3 is CASSLGTGVAFF. The CDR3 region has the DNA TGTGCCAGCAGCTTAGGGACAGGGGTCGCTTTCTTT.

V gene TRBV9 combines with J gene TRBJ2-1, with D tentatively TRBD2 (6 bases). CDR3 length equals 15 residues. Germline V gene data show CDR1 as SGDLS and CDR2 as YYNGEE. The V end was cut by 0 bases, the J end by 7 bases, with 14 bases between. CDR3 in DNA: TGTGCCAGCAGCGTAGGTTCGGGAGAAAGTAATGAGCAGTTCTTC. This translates into CASSVGSGESNEQFF.

The rearrangement uses TRBV5-1 and TRBJ1-2; 7 nucleotides agree with TRBD1. Germline V lookup: CDR1 SGHRS, CDR2 YFSETQ. The CDR3 contains 11 residues. V dropped 2 bases and J dropped 14; count of bases not matched to a gene: 6. CDR3 sequence reads: CASSFGQVETF. CDR3 bases: TGCGCCAGCAGCTTTGGACAGGTCGAGACCTTC.

The rearrangement joins TRBV5-4 to TRBJ1-2; D perhaps matches TRBD1 (6 bases). The germline V gene encodes CDR1 SGHNT and CDR2 YYREEE (reference sequence). The V and J ends lost 0 bases and 4 bases respectively, with 10 bases between them. The length of the CDR3 is 14 residues. CDR3 DNA sequence: TGTGCCAGCAGCTTGGGGAGGGGGGGCTATGGCTACACCTTC. It codes for CASSLGRGGYGYTF. The full variable domain, with the rest looked up from reference TRBV5-4 and TRBJ1-2, is ETGVTQSPTHLIKTRGQQVTLRCSSQSGHNTVSWYQQALGQGPQFIFQYYREEENGRGNFPPRFSGLQFPNYSSELNVNALELDDSALYLCASSLGRGGYGYTFGSGTRLTVV.

Within the sample, this clone is medium-sized. Other DNA sequences of this sample code for an identical CDR3. As DNA, the CDR3 is TGTGCCAGCAGCTCGTATCCAGGGGGCACAGATACGCAGTATTTT. Protein: CASSSYPGGTDTQYF. The V gene is TRBV7-2, the J gene TRBJ2-3; D is perhaps TRBD1 (6 bases). From germline, CDR1 is SGHTA and CDR2 FQGNSA. The CDR3 has 15 amino acids. Trimming took off 4 bases at V and 1 base at J, with 12 bases between the two ends.

The J gene is TRBJ1-1, the V gene TRBV19; D is uncertain. This CDR3 is built from 15 residues. The germline V gene encodes CDR1 LNHDA and CDR2 SQIVND (reference sequence). Trimming shortened V by 3 bases and J by 1 base, and 12 bases separated the two germline ends. DNA for the CDR3: TGTGCCAGTAGTATCTCTTCCGGGTGGAACACTGAAGCTTTCTTT. This sequence encodes CASSISSGWNTEAFF.

The chain links TRBV27 to TRBJ2-7; weak D call: TRBD2 (6 bases). CDR1 and CDR2 from the germline V gene are MNHEY and SMNVEV (reference sequence). Between the trimmed V and J ends, which lost 0 bases and 0 bases, there was a span of 12 bases. The CDR3 is made up of 16 amino acids. This CDR3 reads CASSLSSLATSYEQYF. In nucleotides, the CDR3 is TGTGCCAGCAGTTTATCCAGTCTAGCGACCTCCTACGAGCAGTACTTC.

This clone occurred once. The gene calls are TRBV19 and TRBJ2-7; 7 bases are shared with TRBD1. J gave up 0 bases and V 5 bases, and 7 bases lay outside the gene matches. Germline V CDR1 and CDR2: LNHDA, SQIVND (reference sequence). The CDR3 length is 15 residues. The CDR3 DNA reads as TGTGCCAGTAGTGTAGGGGGCGGTATCTCCTACGAGCAGTACTTC. It is translated as CASSVGGGISYEQYF.

Concerning this clone itself: In the same sample, other DNA sequences code for this CDR3. The V call is TRBV28, the J call TRBJ2-4; D is perhaps TRBD2 (5 bases). The CDR3 extends over 15 amino acids. The germline gives CDR1 MDHEN, CDR2 SYDVKM. The germline V and J ends were trimmed by 6 bases and 0 bases, with 12 bases remaining between them. The CDR3 DNA follows: TGTGCCAGCAGCCTCGGGGAGTTAGCCAAAAACATTCAGTACTTC. Its translation: CASSLGELAKNIQYF. The full variable domain, its missing parts supplied by reference TRBV28 and TRBJ2-4, is DVKVTQSSRYLVKRTGEKVFLECVQDMDHENMFWYRQDPGLGLRLIYFSYDVKMKEKGDIPEGYSVSREKKERFSLILESASTNQTSMYLCASSLGELAKNIQYFGAGTRLSVL.

This clone was seen more than once but under ten times. The CDR3 sequence: CASSLGAGGLAGYTF. The DNA for the CDR3 is TGTGCCAGCAGCTTGGGGGCCGGGGGACTTGCAGGCTACACCTTC. The chain carries TRBV5-8 and TRBJ1-2; D is perhaps TRBD1 (5 bases). V was shortened by 0 bases and J by 8 bases, with 17 bases between the two germline ends. Looked up from germline, CDR1 is SGHTS and CDR2 is YDEGEE. This CDR3 comprises 15 residues.